Listed below are T cell receptor beta chains from one sample, sequenced in a study of cytomegalovirus exposure and HLA in healthy donors. Assay: immunoSEQ multiplex PCR; the TCRdb copy retains only in-frame clones and omits some. The repertoire consists of 120,000 to 150,000 clones, with roughly 80% occurring once and the leading ten covering approximately 0.97%. The sequenced sample was PBMCs. All receptors derive from a man between 18 and 29 years old in good health and CMV-seronegative. Both conserved end residues are part of each CDR3. A D gene is named only where the DNA matches it firmly. Expanded clones get a size class; other rows say once, few or many, or leave the size out.

d_gene	j_gene	v_gene	abundance	CDR3nt	CDR3aa
TRBD1	TRBJ1-2	TRBV7-9	NA	TGTGCCAGCAGCCCCGGTTGGGGGCAGGGGGCTGATGGCTACACCTTC	CASSPGWGQGADGYTF
NA	TRBJ1-1	TRBV5-1	once	TGCGCCAGCAGCCCAGGGGTTGAGACTGAAGCTTTCTTT	CASSPGVETEAFF
NA	TRBJ1-3	TRBV10-3	NA	TGTGCCATCAGTGAGTCCCAGGTTGGAAACACCATATATTTT	CAISESQVGNTIYF
TRBD2	TRBJ2-1	TRBV7-2	NA	TGTGCCAGCAGCTTAGCAGCGGGGGGTCACAATGAGCAGTTCTTC	CASSLAAGGHNEQFF
NA	TRBJ2-7	TRBV7-9	NA	TGTGCCAGCAGCTTGTCGATGGGCTTCCCTTCTTACGAGCAGTACTTC	CASSLSMGFPSYEQYF
NA	TRBJ2-7	TRBV19	NA	TGTGCCAGTAGCCCCCCCGGGCCCCAGGGATCCTACGAGCAGTACTTC	CASSPPGPQGSYEQYF
TRBD1	TRBJ2-5	TRBV29-1	NA	TGCAGCCTGTTGGGGACAGGTCAAGAGACCCAGTACTTC	CSLLGTGQETQYF
TRBD1	TRBJ1-2	TRBV11-2	NA	TGTGCCAGCACCACAGGGGGAGGGAGCTATGGCTACACCTTC	CASTTGGGSYGYTF
NA	TRBJ1-1	TRBV5-1	NA	TGCGCCAGCAGCGTGGCCGGGGGGGGGACTGAAGCTTTCTTT	CASSVAGGGTEAFF
NA	TRBJ2-7	TRBV7-2	NA	TGTGCCAGCAGCTTAGCTTTAGGGGGCGAGCAGTACTTC	CASSLALGGEQYF
TRBD1	TRBJ2-3	TRBV7-2	NA	TGTGCCAGCAGCTTAGCTACAGGGGCAGATACGCAGTATTTT	CASSLATGADTQYF
NA	TRBJ1-2	TRBV7-3	once	TGTGCCAGCAGCTTAACGGGGTCGGGGTCCGGCTACACCTTC	CASSLTGSGSGYTF
NA	TRBJ2-1	TRBV30	NA	TGTGCCTGGAGTATAGTACGAGGGAATGAGCAGTTCTTC	CAWSIVRGNEQFF
NA	TRBJ1-1	TRBV30	few	TGTGCCTGGAGTATTAGGAGCAACACTGAAGCTTTCTTT	CAWSIRSNTEAFF
NA	TRBJ2-1	TRBV7-9	few	TGTGCCAGCAGCCGCGGGACAGCCCCAAACCTCAATGAGCAGTTCTTC	CASSRGTAPNLNEQFF
TRBD1	TRBJ1-4	TRBV5-6	NA	TGTGCCAGCAGCCTAGGGACAGGGAGTCGTGAAAAACTGTTTTTT	CASSLGTGSREKLFF
TRBD1	TRBJ2-7	TRBV27	NA	TGTGCCAGCAGTTTAGGGACAGCACCGACTGCGGAGCAGTACTTC	CASSLGTAPTAEQYF
NA	TRBJ2-1	TRBV19	NA	TGTGCCAGTAGTCCTACCCGGGACTCGAGCTCCTACAATGAGCAGTTCTTC	CASSPTRDSSSYNEQFF
TRBD2	TRBJ2-7	TRBV15	NA	TGTGCCACCAGCAGAGACCCGGGACTAGCGGGGGGCCATCCCCACGAGCAGTACTTC	CATSRDPGLAGGHPHEQYF
TRBD1	TRBJ1-6	TRBV12-5	NA	TGTGCTAGTGGTTTGGTAAAGACAGGGAGCTCCTATAATTCACCCCTCCACTTT	CASGLVKTGSSYNSPLHF
NA	TRBJ2-7	TRBV27	NA	TGTGCCAGCATTCTGGGGCGGGAGCAGTACTTC	CASILGREQYF
NA	TRBJ2-1	TRBV7-2	NA	TGTGCCAGCACAATACAGGGCTACGAGCAGTTCTTC	CASTIQGYEQFF
TRBD1	TRBJ2-7	TRBV10-3	NA	TGTGCCATCACTCCCCGACAGGGTTCCTACGAGCAGTACTTC	CAITPRQGSYEQYF
TRBD1	TRBJ1-1	TRBV9	NA	TGTGCCAGCAGCGTCGATCTACAGGGGAAGACTGAAGCTTTCTTT	CASSVDLQGKTEAFF
TRBD1	TRBJ2-3	TRBV5-1	NA	TGCGCCAGCAGCGCCGGACAGGGTAGAGATACGCAGTATTTT	CASSAGQGRDTQYF
NA	TRBJ2-7	TRBV6-6	few	TGTGCCAGCAGTTCGACAGCTTCCTACGAGCAGTACTTC	CASSSTASYEQYF
NA	TRBJ1-2	TRBV6-6	NA	TGTGCCAGCACGGGAGGACTGGCCGATGGCTACACCTTC	CASTGGLADGYTF
TRBD1	TRBJ2-7	TRBV10-1	NA	TGCGCCAGCAGTGACCCGACAGGGCCAAGCTCCTACGAGCAGTACTTC	CASSDPTGPSSYEQYF
TRBD1	TRBJ1-4	TRBV5-1	few	TGCGCCAGCAGTTGGGACAGGGGGCGGGAAAAACTGTTTTTT	CASSWDRGREKLFF
NA	TRBJ1-1	TRBV2	NA	TGTGCCAGCAGTGAACAAGGAGGAGGGATCACTGAAGCTTTCTTT	CASSEQGGGITEAFF
NA	TRBJ2-5	TRBV6-1	once	TGTGCCAGCGGTTTCTCCCTACAAGAGACCCAGTACTTC	CASGFSLQETQYF
NA	TRBJ2-7	TRBV7-9	NA	TGTTCCAGCAGCTTAGCAGCATACGAGCAGTACTTC	CSSSLAAYEQYF
NA	TRBJ2-5	TRBV5-1	once	TGCGCCAGCAGGCGTGCCCAAGAGACCCAGTACTTC	CASRRAQETQYF
TRBD2	TRBJ2-1	TRBV12-5	NA	TGTGCTAGTGCCGGACCTTTAGCGGGGGGCTCCTCCTACAATGAGCAGTTCTTC	CASAGPLAGGSSYNEQFF
NA	TRBJ1-1	TRBV10-3	NA	TGTGCCATCAGTGAGTCGAGGGCCCTCACTGAAGCTTTCTTT	CAISESRALTEAFF
NA	TRBJ2-7	TRBV11-2	NA	TGTGCCAGCAGCTCCTTCCCCTCCTTCTACGAGCAGTACTTC	CASSSFPSFYEQYF
NA	TRBJ2-3	TRBV5-1	NA	TGCGCCAGCAGCTTGGCCCTTGCAGATACGCAGTATTTT	CASSLALADTQYF
TRBD1	TRBJ2-7	TRBV10-3	NA	TGTGCCATCAGTGGCGGACAGGGGGCCGCCTACGAGCAGTACTTC	CAISGGQGAAYEQYF
TRBD1	TRBJ1-2	TRBV6-5	NA	TGTGCCAGCAGTCTCCTAGGACAGGGAGGAGGCTACACCTTC	CASSLLGQGGGYTF
NA	TRBJ2-3	TRBV29-1	few	TGCAGCGTGCCCCCGGGGGTCCTGGACTACTTCCGAGATACGCAGTATTTT	CSVPPGVLDYFRDTQYF
TRBD1	TRBJ1-1	TRBV5-1	many	TGCGCCAGCAGCCAGGAAAACAGGGGGCGGACTGAAGCTTTCTTT	CASSQENRGRTEAFF
NA	TRBJ2-3	TRBV7-9	NA	TGTGCCAGCAGCTTAAGCGCCCGCGCAGATACGCAGTATTTT	CASSLSARADTQYF
NA	TRBJ2-7	TRBV4-3	NA	TGCGCCAGCAGCCAAGGCAGGGAATCCCCGCAGTACTTC	CASSQGRESPQYF
NA	TRBJ1-1	TRBV23-1	NA	TGCGCCAGCAGTCGCCCCAGCAGGGGCACTGAAGCTTTCTTT	CASSRPSRGTEAFF
TRBD2	TRBJ2-2	TRBV25-1	NA	TGTGCCAGCAAGGGGAGCGGGGGGGCCGGCACCGGGGAGCTGTTTTTT	CASKGSGGAGTGELFF
NA	TRBJ1-1	TRBV27	few	TGTGCCAGCAGCAACCTGGCCACTGAAGCTTTCTTT	CASSNLATEAFF
TRBD1	TRBJ2-1	TRBV27	NA	TGTGCCAGCAGCCCAACAGGGGGCGCCTACAATGAGCAGTTCTTC	CASSPTGGAYNEQFF
NA	TRBJ2-7	TRBV7-8	few	TGTGCCAGCAGTCTTAACCCCCAGGCGGGCGGGTACGAGCAGTACTTC	CASSLNPQAGGYEQYF
NA	TRBJ1-3	TRBV2	few	TGTGCCAGCAGTGCTAACTCTGGAAACACCATATATTTT	CASSANSGNTIYF
NA	TRBJ1-1	TRBV15	NA	TGTGCCACCAGCAGACCGTCCGATTCAGGGAACACTGAAGCTTTCTTT	CATSRPSDSGNTEAFF
TRBD1	TRBJ1-2	TRBV29-1	NA	TGCAGCGTTGGGGACAGGGGGGACTATATCGAAGGCTACACCTTC	CSVGDRGDYIEGYTF
TRBD1	TRBJ1-1	TRBV4-2	few	TGTGCCAGCAGCCAGCCCCCGGGACAGCCTTTGAACACTGAAGCTTTCTTT	CASSQPPGQPLNTEAFF
NA	TRBJ2-7	TRBV19	once	TGTGCCAGTAGTATTTCTTTCCAAGGGGAACTTATTTACTACGAGCAGTACTTC	CASSISFQGELIYYEQYF
NA	TRBJ1-2	TRBV18	NA	TGTGCCAGCTCACCACAGGGGAACTATGGCTACACCTTC	CASSPQGNYGYTF
TRBD1	TRBJ1-2	TRBV6-5	few	TGTGCCAGCAGTTACGCCACTGACAGGGGCTATGGCTACACCTTC	CASSYATDRGYGYTF
TRBD1	TRBJ1-3	TRBV5-1	NA	TGCGCCAGCAGCTGGAGGGACAGCTACTCTGGAAACACCATATATTTT	CASSWRDSYSGNTIYF
NA	TRBJ2-1	TRBV9	NA	TGTGCCAGCAGCGCCGTGAATGGTTTGCTATCTGAGCAGTTCTTC	CASSAVNGLLSEQFF
TRBD2	TRBJ2-7	TRBV7-9	NA	TGTGCCAGCAGCTTTAGCGGGGGGACTTCCTACGAGCAGTACTTC	CASSFSGGTSYEQYF